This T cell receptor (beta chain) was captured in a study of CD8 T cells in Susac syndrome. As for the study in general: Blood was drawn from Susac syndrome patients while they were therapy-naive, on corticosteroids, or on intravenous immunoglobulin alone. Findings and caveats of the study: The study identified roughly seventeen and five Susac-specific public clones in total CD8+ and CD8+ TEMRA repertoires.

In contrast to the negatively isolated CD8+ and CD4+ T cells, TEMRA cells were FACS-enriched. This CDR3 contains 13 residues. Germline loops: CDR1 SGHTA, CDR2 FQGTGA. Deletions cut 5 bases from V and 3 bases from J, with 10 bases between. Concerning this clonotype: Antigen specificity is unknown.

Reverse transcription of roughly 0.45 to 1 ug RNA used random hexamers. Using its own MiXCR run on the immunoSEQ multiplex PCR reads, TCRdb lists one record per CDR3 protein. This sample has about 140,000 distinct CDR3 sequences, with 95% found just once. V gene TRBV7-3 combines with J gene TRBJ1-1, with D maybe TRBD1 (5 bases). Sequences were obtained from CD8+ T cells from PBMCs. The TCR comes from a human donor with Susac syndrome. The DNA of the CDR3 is TGTGCCAGCAGCGCCGGGGGAGACACTGAAGCTTTCTTT. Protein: CASSAGGDTEAFF.